This note documents a single T cell receptor beta chain sequence. Its target is unknown. This entry comes from a study of T cell responses to AZD1222 COVID-19 vaccine. Study-wide results and limits: Regions 160-218 and 743-854 dominated among vaccine-associated CD4 TCRs spanning spike.

TCRdb's copy holds only in-frame clones and misses some; the assay was immunoSEQ multiplex PCR. Counted here are about 120,000 clones, 92% occurring once; the ten biggest clones make up 14%. CDR1 is KGHSH, CDR2 LQKENI, per germline. J was trimmed by 1 base and V by 3 bases; bases with no gene match: 2. This CDR3 is 15 amino acids long. The chain combines TRBV18 with TRBJ2-5, with 10 bases aligning to TRBD1. The specimen was peripheral blood, collected on day 0 of AZD1222 vaccination. This receptor was taken from an adult in good health. The CDR3 DNA reads as TGTGCCAGCTCACCGGGACAGGGGCGCCAAGAGACCCAGTACTTC. Translation gives CASSPGQGRQETQYF.